This T cell receptor beta chain was captured in a study of T cells in narcolepsy. Study-level information: Donors had narcolepsy type 1 or type 2, or were healthy controls. Points from the study as a whole: Same-patient CSF and blood CD4+ T cell clonotypes included HCRT-specific and TRIB2-specific autoreactive ones. Healthy controls reportedly lacked the autoreactive clonotypes serially found in patients' blood.

A note on this clone: The antigen is undetermined.

Measured with immunoSEQ multiplex PCR; TCRdb has only the in-frame clones, and not every one. Seen here are around 26,000 clones, 55% to 65% observed once, and the top ten hold around 10%. Germline V CDR1 and CDR2: MDHEN, SYDVKM. The V end was cut by 7 bases, the J end by 7 bases, with 16 bases between. The CDR3 sequence is 13 residues long. This TCR came from a human donor in good health. The chain links TRBV28 to TRBJ1-2; D not resolved. The specimen was memory (CD45RA-) CD4+ T cells from blood. The CDR3 DNA sequence: TGTGCCAGCACGACTCCCACGGCCCGTGGCTACACCTTC. Translation: CASTTPTARGYTF.